The T cell receptor beta chain described here comes from a study of identical twins. Findings and limits, study-wide: The study based its conclusions on cross-sectional statistical analysis and did not follow the same donors. The study found excess low generation probability among twin-shared out-of-frame alpha sequences.

MiXCR, run by TCRdb on the 5' RACE reads, gives a single entry per CDR3 protein. The sample lists about 520,000 distinct CDR3 sequences, roughly a fifth occurring once. The CDR3 sequence is 14 residues long. V lost 6 bases, J lost 7 bases, and 15 bases lay in between. As concerns this clonotype: The antigen is not known.

The same data also contributed to another study, on T cells expressing NK-cell markers. This second study notes: The authors derived TCR beta repertoires from sorted CD3+CD56+NKG2C+, CD3+CD56+NKG2C- and CD3+CD56-NKG2C+ T cells. An anti-gamma-delta TCR antibody restricted sorting to alpha-beta TCR T cells in several experiments.

The sequence came from a woman under 30 in good health. The gene calls are TRBV12-3 or TRBV12-4 and TRBJ2-2; tentatively, D is TRBD1 or TRBD2 (5 bases each). The sample consisted of CD4+ T cells sorted from blood. The CDR3 spells CASSRVWGNGELFF. The CDR3 bases are TGTGCCAGCAGCCGGGTGTGGGGGAACGGGGAGCTGTTTTTT.